The 6 T cell receptor beta chains presented below share a single source sample, sequenced in a study of T cell clonality in common variable immunodeficiency. Their target antigens are unknown. Study-wide findings and caveats: Fewer deletions and N-nucleotide insertions were reportedly seen in common variable immunodeficiency TCR beta sequences.

The assay was immunoSEQ multiplex PCR, and TCRdb's table has in-frame clones only and misses some. The sample yields roughly 25,000 clones, without any singletons. Sequencing was done on a sample of peripheral blood mononuclear cells. The receptor set was obtained from a human donor with common variable immunodeficiency.

Concerning this clone: The CDR3 is cut off 3 residues early in the read; its end comes from the germline J gene. J is TRBJ1-5 and V is TRBV20-1; D is ambiguous. Germline V gene sequence: CDR1 DFQATT, CDR2 SNEGSKA (reference sequence). The CDR3 covers 12 residues. V shed 0 bases and J shed 7 bases, with 7 bases lying between them. The sequenced part of the CDR3 DNA is TGCAGTGCTAGAGATTCATCACAGCCC. Protein product: CSARDSSQP. The complete CDR3 reads CSARDSSQPQHF.

This clone was observed many times. The read finishes 3 residues shy of the CDR3 end, and the germline J gene is used to complete it. The chain links TRBV5-1 to TRBJ1-1; D possibly corresponds to TRBD1 (6 bases). The CDR3 extends over 17 amino acids. Germline V gene sequence: CDR1 SGHRS, CDR2 YFSETQ. The V and J ends lost 1 base and 1 base respectively, with 17 bases between them. The CDR3: CASSLIPQGRQNTEAFF. The DNA read from the CDR3 is TGCGCCAGCAGCTTGATCCCACAGGGAAGGCAGAACACTGAA.

This clone has ten or more counts. The CDR3 extends 3 residues past the end of the read, so its final part is completed from the germline J gene. The J gene is TRBJ2-7, the V gene TRBV19; tentatively, D is TRBD1 (6 bases). V was cut by 8 bases and J by 4 bases, with 12 bases left in between. Looked up from germline, CDR1 is LNHDA and CDR2 is SQIVND (reference sequence). The CDR3 has 12 residues. The covered CDR3 bases are TGTGCCAGTGGAACCAGGGGATACGAG. Translating gives CASGTRGYE. The full CDR3 sequence reads CASGTRGYEQYF.

To note about this clone: The CDR3 goes on 3 residues after the read ends, and that part is filled in from the germline J gene. The J gene is TRBJ1-2, the V gene TRBV19; TRBD1 agrees at 9 bases. Trimming took 4 bases from V and 3 from J; bases not matched to a gene: 0. The CDR3 totals 13 residues. The germline gives CDR1 LNHDA, CDR2 SQIVND (reference sequence). CDR3 DNA, as far as it was read: TGTGCCAGTAGTAGGACAGGGGACTATGGC. It specifies CASSRTGDYG. In full, the CDR3 is CASSRTGDYGYTF.

This clone was recorded many times. The read ends 3 residues shy of where the CDR3 ends; the end is completed using the germline J gene. This chain connects TRBV19 to TRBJ1-4, with TRBD1 matching 9 bases. The CDR3 sequence is 15 residues long. J gave up 7 bases and V 7 bases, and 10 bases lay outside the gene matches. Germline loops: CDR1 LNHDA, CDR2 SQIVND (reference sequence). The CDR3 bases that were read are TGTGCCAGTACCCGCCTGGGGACAGGGAGTGAAAAA. Residues: CASTRLGTGSEK. The entire CDR3 protein is CASTRLGTGSEKLFF. Full variable domain (rest looked up from reference TRBV19 and TRBJ1-4): DGGITQSPKYLFRKEGQNVTLSCEQNLNHDAMYWYRQDPGQGLRLIYYSQIVNDFQKGDIAEGYSVSREKKESFPLTVTSAQKNPTAFYLCASTRLGTGSEKLFFGSGTQLSVL.

This clone was counted at least ten times. Sequencing ends 3 residues short of the CDR3 end; the germline J gene provides the rest. This chain joins TRBV5-1 and TRBJ2-5; D is ambiguous. V was clipped by 0 bases and J by 5 bases, with 17 bases between them. The V gene's germline CDR1 is SGHRS and CDR2 YFSETQ. This CDR3 has 16 amino acids. The part of the CDR3 DNA that was read is TGCGCCAGCAGCTTGGGCCGATCCAACACCCCCGAGACC. This codes for CASSLGRSNTPET. The full CDR3 protein reads CASSLGRSNTPETQYF.